This T cell receptor (beta chain) was sequenced for a study of metastatic and nonmetastatic thyroid tumors. From the PCR reads, TCRdb re-called clones with MiXCR. The sample holds approximately 28,000 clones, around 17% seen once. Thyroid surgery had not been preceded by any treatment in any patient. The V end was cut by 7 bases, the J end by 0 bases, with 10 bases between. The germline V gene has CDR1 KGHSH and CDR2 LQKENI. CDR3 length: 14 residues. In this sample, this clone turned up many times. Material for sequencing was blood. This chain links TRBV18 with TRBJ2-1; D is unresolved. The TCR comes from a male donor with papillary thyroid cancer or a benign thyroid nodule (not recorded which). Some clones in this sample may be carry-over from other donors' samples. The CDR3 nucleotides read TGTGCCAGCTTAGCCGGCGGCTCCTACAATGAGCAGTTCTTC. It encodes CASLAGGSYNEQFF.